This T cell receptor (beta chain) was recorded in a study of CD8 T cells in Susac syndrome. The overall study: Clinically active disease was present in 5 or 6 of the sequenced Susac syndrome patients. Roughly eight of these patients were in remission. Patients with Susac syndrome were therapy-naive, treated with corticosteroids, or treated with intravenous immunoglobulin alone when blood was collected.

V was cut by 3 bases and J by 7 bases, with 7 bases left in between. Germline CDR1 reads MGHDK; CDR2 reads SYGVNS. The CDR3 extends over 12 amino acids. Reverse transcription used roughly 0.45 to 1 ug RNA and random hexamers. The method of amplification for TCR beta CDR3 was immunoSEQ multiplex PCR, covering 54 Vbeta and 13 Jbeta. Each CDR3 protein gets one entry after TCRdb re-called the immunoSEQ multiplex PCR reads with MiXCR. The sample lists roughly 100,000 distinct CDR3 sequences, roughly 94% occurring once. The chain combines TRBV25-1 with TRBJ2-1; D gene unclear. The receptor comes from a human donor with Susac syndrome. The sequencing input was CD4+ T cells from PBMCs. The CDR3 DNA reads TGTGCCAGCAGTGATAAGCCTAATGAGCAGTTCTTC. Protein product: CASSDKPNEQFF.